This paragraph reports one T cell receptor (beta chain). The count of this clone is one. Its antigen is not yet known. Qualities for individual bases were not recorded, and no much larger clone is one base off. In the paper's terms, the time point label means: baseline before first vaccination. Vaccinee samples came from UK trials COV001 and COV002, including a single-blind randomized controlled phase 2/3 trial of AZD1222 (ChAdOx1 nCoV-19) in healthy adults. For TCRbeta chain sequencing, PBMC samples were collected from trial participants at day 0 and at day 28 after the second dose. This sample stems from a study of T cell responses to AZD1222 COVID-19 vaccine (dated by TCRdb to the early 2020s). About the investigation overall: AZD1222 recipients with second doses at about 4 weeks or about 12 weeks were pooled, because spike-specific TCR depth and breadth did not differ between schedules. TCR sequencing was performed for 230 to 250 trial participants, of whom roughly 200 were given two doses of AZD1222 and about 25 were given two doses of MenACWY control vaccine. Trial participants were enrolled into age subgroups of 18-55, 56-69 and 70-plus years, which contained about 160, 30 and 59 TCR-sequenced participants, respectively.

The CDR3 regions of human TCRbeta chains were analyzed by immunosequencing. The published analysis was carried out like this. Repertoire TCRs were matched against a reference library of SARS-CoV-2-specific TCRs generated with the MIRA antigen-specificity platform. Breadth was defined as the fraction of unique TCRs that were SARS-CoV-2-associated. Depth was defined as the fraction of total T cells that were SARS-CoV-2-associated. Each spike-specific TCR was assigned to its reactive spike region and to a CD4 or CD8 class using the MIRA data. Log10-transformed breadth and depth values were compared by one-way ANOVA with Sidak's multiple comparisons tests. TCRdb stores this immuneACCESS table with in-frame sequences only. Part of the clones is absent; in the studies checked, under half of the shortfall reflects unresolved V genes, and no reason is known for the rest. D and trimming come from the DNA, and the V and J calls and clone size come from that table. The sample yields about 170,000 clones; 80% to 95% were counted once. More than 1.5% of the sample is taken by the ten largest.

The CDR3 goes from the cysteine to the phenylalanine over 14 residues. Left in the record is the CDR3 DNA by itself, 42 bases read in frame from the first base. V and J are truncated by 3 bases and 9 bases respectively, leaving an intervening sequence of 15 bases. CDR1 and CDR2, looked up from the germline V gene (reference sequence), are LNHDA and SQIVND. Findings and caveats that apply to the study as a whole: Reportedly, close to half of the unique spike-specific TCRs recognized epitopes lying outside the regions that are mutated in the B.1.351 and B.1.1.7 variants. Spike-specific TCR breadth and depth rose significantly after two AZD1222 doses compared with day 0 and with MenACWY recipients. Because no day 14 peak-response samples were available, repertoires were characterized only after the peak T cell response. CD4 TCRs associated with the vaccine covered the entire spike protein, and the dominant responses were in regions 160-218 and 743-854. Participants were mostly white British and included more females than males, and it was suggested by the authors that clonal diversity may have been underestimated. In the small 56-69-year group, the increase in depth fell short of significance, most likely because of low power. Conclusions about previously exposed vaccinees were limited because only six or seven AZD1222 recipients were SARS-CoV-2 seropositive at baseline.

Rearrangement joined TRBV19 to TRBJ2-1; there is no confident call for the D gene. The specimen comprised peripheral blood, sampled on day 0 of AZD1222 vaccination. This clonotype originated in an adult in good health. The CDR3 corresponds to CASSMSIAAIEQFF. The nucleotides read TGTGCCAGTAGTATGAGTATAGCCGCAATTGAGCAGTTCTTC.